A single TCR beta chain is shown here with its context. The CDR3 contains 16 residues. The ends lost 4 bases at V and 2 bases at J; junction bases unmatched: 11. Germline V gene lookup returns CDR1 SGHDT and CDR2 YYEEEE. The data were taken from a study of blood T cell repertoires in COVID-19. Study at large: From the United States, Italy and Spain came samples of acute and convalescent COVID-19. T cells, B-cell-depleted T cells, or PBMCs supplied cDNA or gDNA.

Per the study methods: Nucleated cell number was recorded as an estimate derived from reference gene primer amplification. The repertoire was sequenced with immunoSEQ multiplex PCR; TCRdb's copy has only in-frame clones and lacks some. The V and J calls and clone size were taken over from that table, and D and trimming were inferred from the DNA. The table has over 55,000 clones, around nine tenths seen once. The V and J genes are TRBV5-6 and TRBJ2-7; 8 bases are shared with TRBD1. Sequenced input: peripheral blood. This TCR derives from a human donor in a cohort sampled during active COVID-19. In DNA, the CDR3 is TGTGCCAGCAGCCTATTCCTACAGGGGGGAACCTACGAGCAGTACTTC. Protein product: CASSLFLQGGTYEQYF.